One sample yielded the 9 T cell receptor beta chains listed below, sequenced in a study of vaccination and CD4 T cells after COVID-19. Antigens of these TCRs are unknown. This sample's treatment: roughly ten-day PBMC culture with coronavirus spike peptide pools or control peptides (ViraFEST assay). Cultured CD4+ T-cell DNA underwent Oncomine TCR Beta short-read sequencing. TCRdb reprocessed the PCR reads with MiXCR, giving one entry per CDR3 protein. The data contain 15,000 to 20,000 distinct CDR3 sequences, 45% to 65% of them singletons. The sequencing here drew on CD4+ T cells from blood, cultured in vitro, taken before SARS-CoV-2 vaccination. The source of these receptors is a human donor who had recovered from COVID-19.

The gene calls are TRBV6-2 or TRBV6-3 and TRBJ2-4; D unresolved. The CDR3 totals 11 residues. V was trimmed by 8 bases and J by 2 bases, leaving 4 bases between them. Germline CDR1 reads MNHEY; CDR2 reads SVGEGT. The CDR3 DNA is TGTGCCAGCTCCCCCAAAAACATTCAGTACTTC. It yields the protein CASSPKNIQYF.

V usage is TRBV20-1 and J usage is TRBJ2-7, with TRBD1 identical over 10 bases. Trimming took 5 bases from V and 5 from J; bases not matched to a gene: 15. Germline V gene data show CDR1 as DFQATT and CDR2 as SNEGSKA (reference sequence). The CDR3 loop spans 16 amino acids. The CDR3 coding sequence is TGCAGTGCTCCTCCCCTCCGGGACAGGGGTTTCGACGAGCAGTACTTC. It encodes CSAPPLRDRGFDEQYF.

The sample holds one count of this clonotype. The chain joins TRBV5-1 to TRBJ2-7; the match to TRBD2 covers 8 bases. The CDR3 covers 14 residues. Looked up from germline, CDR1 is SGHRS and CDR2 is YFSETQ. V was pared by 0 bases and J by 6 bases, with 5 bases of the junction left unmatched. In DNA, the CDR3 is TGCGCCAGCAGCTTGGGAATAGCGGGACGCGAGCAGTACTTC. It yields the protein CASSLGIAGREQYF.

The chain joins TRBV20-1 to TRBJ1-3; a possible D gene is TRBD1 (6 bases). The CDR3 length is 16 residues. V lost 0 bases and J 3 bases, leaving 15 bases between the germline ends. The germline V gene has CDR1 DFQATT and CDR2 SNEGSKA (reference sequence). CDR3 sequence (DNA): TGCAGTGCTAGAGATGACGGCAGGGGAGTTGGAAACACCATATATTTT. Protein product: CSARDDGRGVGNTIYF.

This clonotype ranks as medium-sized. Here the CDR3 reads CSAQISGTEAGTQHF. CDR3 bases: TGCAGTGCGCAAATATCCGGGACAGAGGCAGGGACCCAGCATTTT. This chain links TRBV20-1 with TRBJ1-5; 7 bases line up with TRBD1. Trimming took 6 bases from V and 11 from J; bases not matched to a gene: 19. The CDR3 spans 15 residues. Germline assignment: CDR1 DFQATT and CDR2 SNEGSKA (reference sequence).

The table lists this clonotype with a count of one. The chain is built from TRBV7-3 and TRBJ2-5, with D unclear. Trimming took 1 base from V and 5 from J, leaving 11 bases between them. Germline V gives CDR1 SGHTA, CDR2 FQGTGA. The CDR3 has 14 residues. The chain's CDR3 is CASSLMGYGETQYF. In DNA, the CDR3 is TGTGCCAGCAGCTTAATGGGGTATGGGGAGACCCAGTACTTC.

The J gene is TRBJ2-2, the V gene TRBV6-2 or TRBV6-3; D remains ambiguous. The CDR3 length is 13 residues. Between the trimmed V and J ends, which lost 2 bases and 3 bases, there was a span of 4 bases. Germline assignment: CDR1 MNHEY and CDR2 SVGEGT. The CDR3 sequence is CASSYRDTGELFF. DNA for the CDR3: TGTGCCAGCAGTTACAGGGACACCGGGGAGCTGTTTTTT.

The table lists this clonotype with a count of one. The chain joins TRBV7-3 to TRBJ2-7; weak D call: TRBD1 (6 bases). The CDR3 covers 15 residues. V was cut by 5 bases and J by 2 bases, with 16 bases left in between. Germline assignment: CDR1 SGHTA and CDR2 FQGTGA. The DNA for the CDR3 is TGTGCCAGCAGCCCACTCCCGACAGGACCCTACGAGCAGTACTTC. Translating it yields CASSPLPTGPYEQYF.

V is TRBV20-1 and J is TRBJ2-4; 7 positions agree with TRBD2. V lost 6 bases, J lost 9 bases, and 17 bases stayed unmatched. This CDR3 has 15 amino acids. CDR1 DFQATT and CDR2 SNEGSKA come from the germline V gene (reference sequence). CDR3 DNA sequence: TGCAGTGCCCCCACGGGGGGAAATTCGGGTGGCATTCAGTACTTC. Its translation: CSAPTGGNSGGIQYF.